A selection of T cell receptor beta chains follows, all from one sample in a study of shared clonotypes between healthy human individuals. Measured with immunoSEQ multiplex PCR; TCRdb has only the in-frame clones, and not every one. The sample records roughly 500,000 clones, 60% to 85% being singletons. The material sequenced was PBMCs. The receptor set was obtained from a woman in her thirties or forties in good health. Some clones in this sample may be carry-over from other donors' samples. Both conserved end residues are trimmed from each CDR3.

j_call v_call cdr3_aa
TRBJ2-7 TRBV29-1 SVEGQTYEQY
TRBJ2-7 TRBV6-5 ASRIPGSYEQY
TRBJ1-5 TRBV2 ASWGGCNQPQH
TRBJ2-3 TRBV5-1 ASSSRRTGSIDTQY
TRBJ1-2 TRBV19 ASSSPDVFGNGYT
TRBJ1-5 TRBV4-2 ASSQVGDSFQPQH
TRBJ2-7 TRBV19 ASSREGGAYEQY
TRBJ2-7 TRBV9 ASSVDGTDYEQY
TRBJ2-3 TRBV4-2 ASGLRSTDTQY
TRBJ2-7 TRBV11-2 ASSLDVTSGYEQY
TRBJ2-7 TRBV6-1 ASGLAGGSSEQY
TRBJ2-7 TRBV19 ASSIGGFDYEQY
TRBJ1-1 TRBV9 ASSPRQGSGTEAF
TRBJ2-7 TRBV5-6 ASSLYGNLRYEQY
TRBJ1-5 TRBV25-1 ASSTTYNQPQH
TRBJ2-5 TRBV14 ASSPLGETQY
TRBJ1-5 TRBV27 ASSLIRGDRINQPQH
TRBJ2-3 TRBV12-2 ASRLGIGAGGTDTQY
TRBJ1-2 TRBV5-1 ASSLGDRVSGYT
TRBJ2-7 TRBV6-1 ASMGRASHGYEQY
TRBJ1-4 TRBV28 ASSFFGTGGYEKLF
- TRBV30 AWTPSGPSYEQY
TRBJ2-2 TRBV5-1 ASSLDLAYSSGELF
TRBJ1-2 TRBV7-8 ASSLRDGYT
TRBJ2-7 TRBV13 ASSLGPGPAYEQY
TRBJ2-7 TRBV5-5 ASSLGAGAYEQY
TRBJ1-2 TRBV28 ASSFDRSYGYT
TRBJ2-7 TRBV12-2 ASRSARVGDRGNYEQY
TRBJ2-3 TRBV2 ASSRVYDSSTDTQY
TRBJ1-1 TRBV30 AWSNRGRVVAF
- TRBV11-1 ASSLGQGVNEQY
TRBJ1-1 TRBV18 ASSPGKDFMNTEAF
TRBJ2-3 TRBV13 ASSPQTGRVSTDTQY